This is a list of T cell receptor beta chains from one sample in a study of T cells in Graves' hyperthyroidism and ophthalmopathy. A single record per CDR3 protein comes from TCRdb applying MiXCR to the multiplex PCR reads. Of 700,000 or so distinct CDR3 sequences in the sample, around 15% were seen once. Specimen: blood. Receptor source: a man younger than 30 with Graves' hyperthyroidism. CDR3s include the opening cysteine and the closing phenylalanine or tryptophan. Each record gives: J gene, D gene, clone size, V gene, CDR3 DNA, CDR3 protein. D genes are given only for firm matches. Where a row states a size, it is once, few, many or the class of an expanded clone; other rows omit it.

J gene: TRBJ2-2
D gene: .
clone size: few
V gene: TRBV7-9
CDR3 DNA: TGTGCCAGCAGCTCTTGGACCGGGGAGCTGTTTTTT
CDR3 protein: CASSSWTGELFF

J gene: TRBJ1-1
D gene: .
clone size: many
V gene: TRBV2
CDR3 DNA: TGTGCCAGCAGAGACACTGAAGCTTTCTTT
CDR3 protein: CASRDTEAFF

J gene: TRBJ1-5
D gene: .
clone size: few
V gene: TRBV4-1
CDR3 DNA: TGCGCCAGCAGCCAAGATCACCCAGCGGTTGGTCGAGGTCAGCCCCAGCATTTT
CDR3 protein: CASSQDHPAVGRGQPQHF

J gene: TRBJ2-5
D gene: .
clone size: many
V gene: TRBV3-1
CDR3 DNA: TGTGCCAGCAGCCAAGATCGAGGAGCGGAGACCCAGTACTTC
CDR3 protein: CASSQDRGAETQYF

J gene: TRBJ1-2
D gene: .
clone size: few
V gene: TRBV28
CDR3 DNA: TGTGCCAGCAGCCCGCTCCCGACAGTCTATGGCTACACCTTC
CDR3 protein: CASSPLPTVYGYTF

J gene: TRBJ1-3
D gene: .
clone size: .
V gene: TRBV28
CDR3 DNA: TGTGCCACCCAACCCCTGAACTCTGGAAACACCATATATTTT
CDR3 protein: CATQPLNSGNTIYF

J gene: TRBJ2-5
D gene: TRBD2
clone size: few
V gene: TRBV5-1
CDR3 DNA: TGCGCCAGCAGCCCGGGACTAGCGGGAGATGGTGAGACCCAGTACTTC
CDR3 protein: CASSPGLAGDGETQYF

J gene: TRBJ2-7
D gene: TRBD2
clone size: many
V gene: TRBV20-1
CDR3 DNA: TGCAGTGCTAGAGAAACTAGCGGGTCCTCTACGGAGCAGTACTTC
CDR3 protein: CSARETSGSSTEQYF

J gene: TRBJ2-7
D gene: .
clone size: many
V gene: TRBV28
CDR3 DNA: TGTGCCAGCAGCCTAGACCGGGCCGAGCAGTACTTC
CDR3 protein: CASSLDRAEQYF

J gene: TRBJ2-2
D gene: .
clone size: few
V gene: TRBV28
CDR3 DNA: TGTGCCAGCAGTCCCGGACATTTGGACACCGGGGAGCTGTTTTTT
CDR3 protein: CASSPGHLDTGELFF

J gene: TRBJ2-1
D gene: .
clone size: many
V gene: TRBV5-1
CDR3 DNA: TGTGCCAGCAGCTTGAGGGGACCCAATGAGCAGTTCTTC
CDR3 protein: CASSLRGPNEQFF

J gene: TRBJ1-5
D gene: .
clone size: many
V gene: TRBV28
CDR3 DNA: TGTGCCAGCAGGGACGGGGAGTTGGAAAATCAGCCCCAGCATTTT
CDR3 protein: CASRDGELENQPQHF

J gene: TRBJ2-7
D gene: .
clone size: many
V gene: TRBV7-9
CDR3 DNA: TGTGCCAGCAGCCCTGTTGGGGGTTTCTACGAGCAGTACTTC
CDR3 protein: CASSPVGGFYEQYF

J gene: TRBJ2-5
D gene: TRBD2
clone size: many
V gene: TRBV30
CDR3 DNA: TGTGCCTCGGGACTAGCGGGAGGGCCGGGGGAGACCCAGTACTTC
CDR3 protein: CASGLAGGPGETQYF

J gene: TRBJ2-3
D gene: TRBD2
clone size: many
V gene: TRBV28
CDR3 DNA: TGTGCCAGCAGGTCGGGGGGGGCAACAGATACGCAGTATTTT
CDR3 protein: CASRSGGATDTQYF

J gene: TRBJ2-7
D gene: TRBD1
clone size: few
V gene: TRBV4-1
CDR3 DNA: TGCGCCAGCAGCCCTCAGAGGACAGGGGTCCACGAGCAGTACTTC
CDR3 protein: CASSPQRTGVHEQYF

J gene: TRBJ2-2
D gene: .
clone size: many
V gene: TRBV30
CDR3 DNA: TGTGCCTGGAGTGTCATGAACACCGGGGAGCTGTTTTTT
CDR3 protein: CAWSVMNTGELFF

J gene: TRBJ2-2
D gene: .
clone size: .
V gene: TRBV11-2
CDR3 DNA: TGTGCCAGCAGCTTAGTAAGGGCCGGGGAGCTGTTTTTT
CDR3 protein: CASSLVRAGELFF